This T cell receptor beta chain is from a study of blood T cell repertoires in COVID-19. Study context: Sites in the United States, Italy and Spain provided acute and convalescent COVID-19 samples.

V shed 10 bases, J shed 4 bases, and the junction held 7 bases outside the gene matches. Germline V gives CDR1 LNHDA, CDR2 SQIVND (reference sequence). The CDR3 runs to 12 residues. Note on this clone: The same CDR3 can be traced to other DNA sequences in this sample.

In the original processing: It was from reference gene primer amplification that nucleated cell counts were estimated. The repertoire was sequenced with immunoSEQ multiplex PCR; TCRdb's copy has only in-frame clones and lacks some. That table is the source of V, J and clone size, and D and trimming were worked out from the DNA. This table holds 270,000 or so clones, roughly 89% found once. The TCR was taken from a woman in her twenties or thirties with COVID-19, enrolled during active disease. V gene TRBV19 combines with J gene TRBJ2-7, with 7 nucleotides matching TRBD1. The sample taken for sequencing was peripheral blood. The CDR3 is CATRGQHYEQYF. CDR3 DNA sequence: TGTGCCACAAGGGGGCAGCATTACGAGCAGTACTTC. Together with reference TRBV19 and TRBJ2-7, the CDR3 gives the full variable domain: DGGITQSPKYLFRKEGQNVTLSCEQNLNHDAMYWYRQDPGQGLRLIYYSQIVNDFQKGDIAEGYSVSREKKESFPLTVTSAQKNPTAFYLCATRGQHYEQYFGPGTRLTVT.